Listed below are T cell receptor beta chains from one sample, sequenced in a study of PD-1 blockade in classical Hodgkin lymphoma. Profiled with immunoSEQ multiplex PCR; TCRdb holds only in-frame clones, not every one. The sample consists of about 94,000 clones, 89% of them appearing once. The sample in question was peripheral blood mononuclear cells (PBMCs), obtained before the second cycle of nivolumab. The receptors shown here come from a human donor with classical Hodgkin lymphoma. CDR3s include the opening cysteine and the closing phenylalanine or tryptophan. The D gene is left open where the match is weak. Clone size appears in some rows only: once, few, many, or a class for an expanded clone.

TRBJ2-1	NA	TRBV15	NA	TGTGCCACCAGCAGACGCTTAGCGGAGATATACTACAATGAGCAGTTCTTC	CATSRRLAEIYYNEQFF
TRBJ2-2	TRBD2	TRBV4-2	NA	TGTGCCAGCGGCGGGCGGGGGGCCAACACCGGGGAGCTGTTTTTT	CASGGRGANTGELFF
TRBJ2-5	NA	TRBV4-1	NA	TGCGCCAGCAGCCAAGCCTGGCTAGAGACCCAGTACTTC	CASSQAWLETQYF
TRBJ1-5	NA	TRBV6-5	NA	TGTGCCAGCAGCAGGGCGTATAGCAATCAGCCCCAGCATTTT	CASSRAYSNQPQHF
TRBJ2-1	NA	TRBV7-3	NA	TGTGCCAGCAGCTTAAGAGGTGGTTCCTACAATGAGCAGTTCTTC	CASSLRGGSYNEQFF
TRBJ2-1	TRBD1	TRBV19	NA	TGTGCCAGTAGTGTACAGGGGTTAGGTGAGCAGTTCTTC	CASSVQGLGEQFF
TRBJ1-2	NA	TRBV18	NA	TGTGCCAGCTCACCACTCGGACAGCTTGGCTACACCTTC	CASSPLGQLGYTF
TRBJ2-2	NA	TRBV9	few	TGTGCCAGCAGCGTAGAAGCGGACCAGGTGGCCGGGGAGCTGTTTTTT	CASSVEADQVAGELFF
TRBJ2-7	NA	TRBV15	NA	TGTGCCACCAGCAGAGATGAGGGCTACGAGCAGTACTTC	CATSRDEGYEQYF
TRBJ1-1	NA	TRBV29-1	NA	TGCAGCGTTGAGAAGACTATGAACACTGAAGCTTTCTTT	CSVEKTMNTEAFF
TRBJ1-2	TRBD1	TRBV15	NA	TGTGCCACCAGCAAAGACGTCGTTGACAGGGGTGGCTACACCTTC	CATSKDVVDRGGYTF
TRBJ2-7	TRBD1	TRBV10-3	once	TGTGCCATCAGTGAGTCTGGGGACAGGGGGAACTCCTACGAGCAGTACTTC	CAISESGDRGNSYEQYF
TRBJ2-4	TRBD2	TRBV4-1	few	TGCGCCAGCAGCCAGGGACGATTAGCGGGGAGGGGAGACGTTCAGTACTTC	CASSQGRLAGRGDVQYF
TRBJ2-1	NA	TRBV11-2	NA	TGTGCCAGCAGCCCTAGAGGCTTGGGGGAGTGGAATGAGCAGTTCTTC	CASSPRGLGEWNEQFF
TRBJ2-3	NA	TRBV5-4	once	TGTGCCAGCAGTCCGAACCCAGGGGATGATACGCAGTATTTT	CASSPNPGDDTQYF
TRBJ2-5	TRBD1	TRBV5-3	NA	TGTGCCAGAAGCCCCCGGGACAGGGGGGCGGAGACCCAGTACTTC	CARSPRDRGAETQYF
TRBJ2-3	NA	TRBV5-1	NA	TGCGCCAGCAAGGACTCCGGAGATACGCAGTATTTT	CASKDSGDTQYF
TRBJ2-7	TRBD2	TRBV4-1	once	TGCGCCAGCAGCCGCCGGGGGGATCTCTACGAGCAGTACTTC	CASSRRGDLYEQYF
TRBJ2-5	TRBD2	TRBV13	few	TGTGCCAGCAGCCCCTTAGCGGGAGGCGAGACCCAGTACTTC	CASSPLAGGETQYF
TRBJ2-5	NA	TRBV7-8	NA	TGTGCCAGCAGCTTTGTCCCCAAAGAGACCCAGTACTTC	CASSFVPKETQYF
TRBJ2-1	TRBD1	TRBV28	few	TGTGCCAGCAGCAACCGGGACAGGGTCTTCAATGAGCAGTTCTTC	CASSNRDRVFNEQFF